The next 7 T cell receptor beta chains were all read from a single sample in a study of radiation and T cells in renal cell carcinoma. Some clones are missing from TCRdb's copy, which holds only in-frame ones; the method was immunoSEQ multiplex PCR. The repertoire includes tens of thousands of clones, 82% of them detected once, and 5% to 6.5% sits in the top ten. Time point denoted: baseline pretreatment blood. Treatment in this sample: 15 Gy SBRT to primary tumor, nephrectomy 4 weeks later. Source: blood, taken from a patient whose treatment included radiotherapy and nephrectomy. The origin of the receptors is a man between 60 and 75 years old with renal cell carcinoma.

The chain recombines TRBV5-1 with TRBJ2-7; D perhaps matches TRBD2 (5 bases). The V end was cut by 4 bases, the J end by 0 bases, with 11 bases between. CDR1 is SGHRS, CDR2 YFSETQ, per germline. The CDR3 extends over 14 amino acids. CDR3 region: CASSPPSGSYEQYF. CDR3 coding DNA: TGCGCCAGCAGCCCCCCGAGCGGCTCCTACGAGCAGTACTTC.

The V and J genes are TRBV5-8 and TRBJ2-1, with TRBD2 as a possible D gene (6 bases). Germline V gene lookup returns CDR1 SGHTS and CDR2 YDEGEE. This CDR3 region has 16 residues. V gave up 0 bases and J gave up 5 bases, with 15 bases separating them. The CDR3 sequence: CASSLVGGAFHNEQFF. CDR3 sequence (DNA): TGTGCCAGCAGCTTGGTAGGAGGGGCCTTTCACAATGAGCAGTTCTTC.

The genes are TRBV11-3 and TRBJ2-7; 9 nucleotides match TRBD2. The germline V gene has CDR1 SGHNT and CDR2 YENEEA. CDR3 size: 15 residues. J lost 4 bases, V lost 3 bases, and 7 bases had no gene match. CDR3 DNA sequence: TGTGCCAGCAGCTTGGGTAGCGGGAGTTCGTACGAGCAGTACTTC. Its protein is CASSLGSGSSYEQYF.

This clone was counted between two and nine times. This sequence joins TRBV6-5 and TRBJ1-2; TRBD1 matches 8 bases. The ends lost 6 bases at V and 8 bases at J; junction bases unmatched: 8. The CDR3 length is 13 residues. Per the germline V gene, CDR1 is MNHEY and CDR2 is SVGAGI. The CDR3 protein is CASSRTGGRGYTF. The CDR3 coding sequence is TGTGCCAGCAGCCGTACAGGGGGAAGGGGCTACACCTTC.

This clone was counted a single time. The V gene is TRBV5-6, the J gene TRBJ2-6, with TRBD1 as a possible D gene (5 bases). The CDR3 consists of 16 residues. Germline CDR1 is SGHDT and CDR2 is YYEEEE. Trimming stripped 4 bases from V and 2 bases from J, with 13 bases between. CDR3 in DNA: TGTGCCAGCAGCCCAAAGGGGCTCGCTGGGGCCAACGTCCTGACTTTC. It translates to CASSPKGLAGANVLTF.

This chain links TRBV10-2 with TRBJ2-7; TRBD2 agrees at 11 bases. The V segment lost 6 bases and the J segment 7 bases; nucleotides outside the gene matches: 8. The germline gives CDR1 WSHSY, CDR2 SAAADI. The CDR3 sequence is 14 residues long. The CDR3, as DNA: TGCGCCAGCAGAGTAGCGGGAGGGCCTCGGGAGCAGTACTTC. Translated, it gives CASRVAGGPREQYF.

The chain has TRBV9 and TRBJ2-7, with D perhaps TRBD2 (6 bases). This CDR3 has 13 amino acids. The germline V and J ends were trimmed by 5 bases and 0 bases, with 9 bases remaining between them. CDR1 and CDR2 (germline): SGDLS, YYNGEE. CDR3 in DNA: TGTGCCAGCAGTACCGGGAGCTCCTACGAGCAGTACTTC. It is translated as CASSTGSSYEQYF.